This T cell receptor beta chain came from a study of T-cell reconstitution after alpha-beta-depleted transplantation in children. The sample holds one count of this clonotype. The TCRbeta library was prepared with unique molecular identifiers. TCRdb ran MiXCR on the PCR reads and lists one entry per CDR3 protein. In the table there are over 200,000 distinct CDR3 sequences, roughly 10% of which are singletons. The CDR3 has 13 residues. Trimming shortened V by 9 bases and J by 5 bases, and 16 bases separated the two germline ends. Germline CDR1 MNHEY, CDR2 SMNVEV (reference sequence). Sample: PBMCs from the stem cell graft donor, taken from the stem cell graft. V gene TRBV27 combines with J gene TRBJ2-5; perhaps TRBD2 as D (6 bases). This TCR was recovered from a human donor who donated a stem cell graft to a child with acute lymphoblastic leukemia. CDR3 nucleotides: TGTGCCAGTGGCGGGACGGCTAAGGAGACCCAGTACTTC. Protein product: CASGGTAKETQYF.